A selection of T cell receptor beta chains follows, all from one sample in a study of T cells in Graves' hyperthyroidism and ophthalmopathy. TCRdb fed the multiplex PCR reads into MiXCR, producing one record per CDR3 protein. The data show around 690,000 distinct CDR3 sequences, about 18% seen once. The sequenced material came from blood. The source is a man aged 50-59 years with Graves' hyperthyroidism. The CDR3 runs from the conserved cysteine through the conserved F or W. The D gene is left open where the match is weak. Only part of the rows carry a size: once, few, many, or a class if the clone is expanded.

j_gene,d_gene,v_gene,abundance,len,CDR3aa,CDR3nt
TRBJ2-5,TRBD2,TRBV11-2,many,18,CASSLDSSGRALGETQYF,TGTGCCAGCAGCTTAGACTCTAGCGGGAGGGCCTTGGGGGAGACCCAGTACTTC
TRBJ2-2,-,TRBV5-4,many,16,CASNDLRQGDVGELFF,TGTGCCAGCAACGATCTCAGGCAGGGAGATGTCGGGGAGCTGTTTTTT
TRBJ2-1,-,TRBV6-2/TRBV6-3,many,18,CASSSLPGRRGSYNEQFF,TGTGCCAGCAGTTCCCTTCCCGGGCGGAGGGGCTCCTACAATGAGCAGTTCTTC
TRBJ1-2,TRBD1,TRBV19,many,15,CASRPGTGALYGYTF,TGTGCCAGTAGGCCCGGGACAGGGGCGCTCTATGGCTACACCTTC
TRBJ2-7,TRBD1,TRBV6-5,few,16,CASRPPPGTGNYEQYF,TGTGCCAGCAGACCACCCCCCGGGACAGGGAACTACGAGCAGTACTTC
TRBJ1-1,-,TRBV24-1,few,13,CATSDRPGTEAFF,TGTGCCACCAGTGATCGGCCAGGGACTGAAGCTTTCTTT
TRBJ1-3,-,TRBV7-2,-,14,CASSSDRNVHTIYF,TGTGCCAGCAGCTCAGACAGGAATGTGCACACCATATATTTT
TRBJ1-1,-,TRBV29-1,-,10,CSVELGEAFF,TGCAGCGTTGAACTGGGTGAAGCTTTCTTT
TRBJ1-5,-,TRBV7-2,many,14,CASSLDGINQPQHF,TGTGCCAGCAGCCTGGACGGGATCAATCAGCCCCAGCATTTT
TRBJ2-7,-,TRBV11-2,-,14,CASSLHDEGYEQYF,TGTGCCAGCAGCTTACATGACGAGGGCTACGAGCAGTACTTC
TRBJ1-1,-,TRBV7-2,many,15,CASSPRGGMITEAFF,TGTGCCAGCAGCCCACGGGGGGGTATGATCACTGAAGCTTTCTTT
TRBJ2-2,-,TRBV4-3,-,15,CASSQDTANTGELFF,TGCGCCAGCAGCCAAGACACAGCGAACACCGGGGAGCTGTTTTTT
TRBJ1-5,-,TRBV28,many,14,CASSFSTANQPQHF,TGTGCCAGCAGTTTCTCGACAGCAAATCAGCCCCAGCATTTT
TRBJ2-2,-,TRBV6-4,-,14,CASSDRDRAGELFF,TGTGCCAGCAGTGACCGGGACCGGGCGGGGGAGCTGTTTTTT
TRBJ2-5,TRBD2,TRBV6-5,-,16,CASSYLPSGRIETQYF,TGTGCCAGCAGTTACCTCCCTAGCGGGAGAATAGAGACCCAGTACTTC
TRBJ2-1,-,TRBV5-1,few,15,CASSLEAYTTYEQFF,TGCGCCAGCAGCTTGGAGGCCTACACAACCTATGAGCAGTTCTTC
TRBJ1-1,TRBD1,TRBV28,many,14,CASSSTGGVTEAFF,TGTGCCAGCAGTTCTACAGGGGGGGTGACTGAAGCTTTCTTT
TRBJ2-3,TRBD2,TRBV6-2/TRBV6-3,many,14,CASRLAGGQDTQYF,TGTGCCAGCAGGCTAGCGGGAGGACAAGATACGCAGTATTTT
TRBJ2-1,TRBD2,TRBV24-1,few,15,CATSELSGGPGEQFF,TGTGCCACCAGTGAGTTATCGGGAGGGCCTGGTGAGCAGTTCTTC
TRBJ2-7,TRBD2,TRBV19,-,13,CATSGLAGHEQYF,TGTGCCACCTCGGGACTAGCGGGCCACGAGCAGTACTTC
TRBJ2-2,TRBD2,TRBV7-2,few,16,CASSLRGRAVTGELFF,TGTGCCAGCAGCTTACGCGGGAGGGCCGTGACCGGGGAGCTGTTTTTT
TRBJ2-2,-,TRBV3-1,once,15,CASSLSGTPSGGLFF,TGTGCCAGCAGCCTTTCCGGGACACCCTCCGGGGGGCTGTTTTTT
TRBJ2-7,-,TRBV12-3/TRBV12-4,many,14,CASTQYERGNEQYF,TGTGCCAGCACTCAATACGAGAGGGGGAACGAGCAGTACTTC
TRBJ2-4,-,TRBV19,-,13,CASSIKLLDIQYF,TGTGCCAGTAGTATTAAGCTTTTGGACATTCAGTACTTC
TRBJ2-6,TRBD1,TRBV28,-,19,CASSPPPGQGATGANVLTF,TGTGCCAGCAGTCCGCCGCCGGGACAGGGGGCGACTGGGGCCAACGTCCTGACTTTC
TRBJ2-2,TRBD1,TRBV2,many,14,CASSYPGGSGELFF,TGTGCCAGCAGTTACCCAGGGGGATCCGGGGAGCTGTTTTTT
TRBJ1-3,-,TRBV12-3/TRBV12-4,few,15,CASSPYRSSGNTIYF,TGTGCCAGCAGTCCCTACAGGAGCTCTGGAAACACCATATATTTT
TRBJ1-1,-,TRBV27,many,13,CASPLLATTEAFF,TGTGCCAGTCCCCTCCTTGCGACCACTGAAGCTTTCTTT
TRBJ1-4,-,TRBV7-9,-,15,CASSGQGVRNEKLFF,TGTGCCAGCAGCGGTCAGGGTGTCAGAAATGAAAAACTGTTTTTT
TRBJ1-4,-,TRBV2,many,15,CASSEERAVNEKLFF,TGTGCCAGCAGTGAAGAAAGGGCAGTTAATGAAAAACTGTTTTTT
TRBJ2-3,-,TRBV12-3/TRBV12-4,many,16,CASSLLGGEVTDTQYF,TGTGCCAGCAGTTTGTTGGGAGGCGAAGTCACAGATACGCAGTATTTT
TRBJ2-7,-,TRBV6-5,few,16,CASSYSFTGQSYEQYF,TGTGCCAGCAGTTACTCGTTTACAGGGCAATCCTACGAGCAGTACTTC
TRBJ2-7,-,TRBV29-1,few,14,CSVGGPQVGYEQYF,TGCAGCGTTGGTGGCCCTCAAGTGGGCTACGAGCAGTACTTC
TRBJ2-7,TRBD1,TRBV27,-,15,CASSLAGTGVYEQYF,TGTGCCAGCAGTTTGGCCGGGACAGGGGTCTACGAGCAGTACTTC
TRBJ2-1,TRBD1,TRBV13,few,21,CASSLIRDRVGSGLSYNEQFF,TGTGCCAGCAGCTTAATCCGGGACAGGGTTGGTAGCGGGCTATCCTACAATGAGCAGTTCTTC
TRBJ1-1,-,TRBV27,few,14,CASSPRAARTEAFF,TGTGCCAGCAGCCCGAGGGCGGCTCGGACTGAAGCTTTCTTT
TRBJ2-5,-,TRBV19,few,16,CASSHGPGARQETQYF,TGTGCCAGTAGTCATGGGCCGGGGGCGCGGCAAGAGACCCAGTACTTC
TRBJ2-5,TRBD2,TRBV10-2,few,18,CASFPVGLAGNLWETQYF,TGCGCCAGCTTTCCCGTGGGACTAGCGGGAAACTTATGGGAGACCCAGTACTTC
TRBJ2-1,-,TRBV20-1,few,14,CSARDHKRVNEQFF,TGCAGTGCTAGAGATCACAAGAGGGTCAATGAGCAGTTCTTC
TRBJ2-1,TRBD2,TRBV11-2,few,20,CVSSLDLNSGGWRGYNEQFF,TGTGTCAGCAGCTTAGATCTGAATAGCGGGGGCTGGAGGGGTTACAATGAGCAGTTCTTC
TRBJ1-2,-,TRBV27,once,12,CASRLDGTASTF,TGTGCCAGCAGGTTAGATGGGACCGCATCTACCTTC
TRBJ1-1,-,TRBV28,-,15,CASTIMAGRSTEAFF,TGTGCCAGCACCATAATGGCAGGGAGGAGCACTGAAGCTTTCTTT
TRBJ2-3,TRBD2,TRBV18,many,15,CASSRSGTSTDTQYF,TGTGCCAGCTCACGTAGCGGGACTAGCACAGATACGCAGTATTTT
TRBJ1-4,-,TRBV14,few,15,CASSQAVGTNEKLFF,TGTGCCAGCAGCCAAGCAGTGGGGACTAATGAAAAACTGTTTTTT
TRBJ2-5,-,TRBV11-2,many,14,CASSRLGGRETQYF,TGTGCCAGCAGCCGCCTGGGGGGGCGGGAGACCCAGTACTTC
TRBJ1-1,-,TRBV11-2,many,12,CASSLWGTEAFF,TGTGCCAGCAGCTTATGGGGCACTGAAGCTTTCTTT
TRBJ2-7,-,TRBV7-6,many,16,CASSLGVGRGNYEQYF,TGTGCCAGCAGTTTAGGTGTCGGCAGGGGAAACTACGAGCAGTACTTC
TRBJ2-7,TRBD1,TRBV5-1,many,15,CASSFGDRVTHEQYF,TGCGCCAGCAGCTTTGGGGACAGGGTGACCCACGAGCAGTACTTC
TRBJ2-7,TRBD2,TRBV3-1,-,16,CASSQGLSGRAYEQYF,TGTGCCAGCAGCCAAGGGCTCAGCGGGAGGGCCTACGAGCAGTACTTC
TRBJ2-3,TRBD2,TRBV12-3/TRBV12-4,many,18,CASSETSGSVFSTDTQYF,TGTGCCAGCAGCGAAACTAGCGGGAGTGTTTTTAGCACAGATACGCAGTATTTT
TRBJ2-1,TRBD2,TRBV28,many,16,CASSGSGRAVFNEQFF,TGTGCCAGCAGTGGTAGCGGGAGGGCCGTATTTAATGAGCAGTTCTTC
TRBJ1-3,-,TRBV29-1,few,14,CSVEEGPAGNTIYF,TGCAGCGTTGAAGAGGGTCCAGCTGGAAACACCATATATTTT
TRBJ2-1,-,TRBV2,many,15,CASSDGRGPYNEQFF,TGTGCCAGCAGTGATGGCAGGGGACCCTACAATGAGCAGTTCTTC
TRBJ2-1,TRBD2,TRBV4-1,-,17,CASSQGILAGDYNEQFF,TGCGCCAGCAGCCAAGGTATACTAGCGGGCGATTACAATGAGCAGTTCTTC
TRBJ1-5,-,TRBV6-1,many,15,CASSPLGGSNQPQHF,TGTGCCAGCAGTCCGCTTGGTGGTAGCAATCAGCCCCAGCATTTT
TRBJ2-2,-,TRBV13,many,13,CASSGMNTGELFF,TGTGCCAGCAGTGGGATGAACACCGGGGAGCTGTTTTTT
TRBJ2-3,-,TRBV24-1,few,15,CATSGTKRHTDTQYF,TGTGCCACCAGTGGTACGAAACGACACACAGATACGCAGTATTTT
TRBJ2-7,TRBD1,TRBV7-3,-,15,CASSSSGTGAREQYF,TGTGCCAGCAGCTCTTCCGGGACAGGGGCGAGGGAGCAGTACTTC
TRBJ1-4,-,TRBV19,-,16,CASTIAWQETNEKLFF,TGTGCCAGTACGATTGCTTGGCAGGAAACTAATGAAAAACTGTTTTTT
TRBJ1-2,TRBD1,TRBV10-3,many,14,CAISAETGVYGYTF,TGTGCCATCAGTGCCGAAACAGGGGTCTATGGCTACACCTTC